This TCR beta chain was recovered during a study of siplizumab effects on memory and regulatory T cells. This CDR3 has 14 residues. Germline-derived CDR1 and CDR2 are ENHRY and SYGVKD. The V and J ends lost 6 bases and 0 bases respectively, with 9 bases between them. Produced via immunoSEQ multiplex PCR; TCRdb's table is partial and in-frame only. The table lists 85,000 to 130,000 clones, about 92% of them singletons. The clonotype comes from a human donor in good health. Sequencing used Tregs sorted from blood. The chain links TRBV10-3 to TRBJ2-1; D gene ambiguous. CDR3 bases: TGTGCCATCAGGGGCTCCAGCTCCTACAATGAGCAGTTCTTC. Translating it yields CAIRGSSSYNEQFF.